The next 21 T cell receptor beta chains were all read from a single sample in a study of blood T cell repertoires in COVID-19. Measured with immunoSEQ multiplex PCR; TCRdb has only the in-frame clones, and not every one. Found here are 200,000 or so clones, about three quarters of them singletons; the top ten hold 5.5%. Sequenced input: peripheral blood. The receptors originated from a woman aged 70 to 79 with acute or convalescent COVID-19.

This clone was observed a handful of times. The chain has TRBV7-8 and TRBJ2-7, with 8 bases matching TRBD2. Germline V lookup: CDR1 SGHVS, CDR2 FQNEAQ. After removal of 1 base from V and 0 bases from J, the junction contained 5 bases not matched to a gene. This CDR3 contains 16 residues. Here the CDR3 DNA reads TGTGCCAGCAGCTTAGAGGGACTAGTTCTCTCCTACGAGCAGTACTTC. This encodes CASSLEGLVLSYEQYF.

This clone occurred a few times. The chain is built from TRBV5-4 and TRBJ2-1; the D is unclear. The CDR3 loop spans 11 amino acids. Germline lookup yields CDR1 SGHNT and CDR2 YYREEE (reference sequence). Deletions cut 1 base from V and 8 bases from J, with 4 bases between. CDR3 sequence reads: CASSLTDEQFF. In DNA form, the CDR3 reads TGTGCCAGCAGCTTGACGGATGAGCAGTTCTTC.

This clone was seen a single time. The genes are TRBV5-6 and TRBJ2-1; 9 positions agree with TRBD1. J gave up 7 bases and V 2 bases, and 10 bases lay outside the gene matches. The CDR3 totals 16 residues. The germline V gene encodes CDR1 SGHDT and CDR2 YYEEEE. The CDR3 nucleotides are TGTGCCAGCAGCTTCCCACCGGGACAGGGCATTAATGAGCAGTTCTTC. It yields the protein CASSFPPGQGINEQFF.

J is TRBJ1-1 and V is TRBV2; D might be TRBD1 (6 bases). Trimming removed 6 bases from V and 1 base from J, with 15 bases in between. There are 15 residues in the CDR3. In germline, CDR1 is SNHLY, CDR2 FYNNEI. The CDR3 DNA follows: TGTGCCAGCAGAGAGACCGGGACACCGAACACTGAAGCTTTCTTT. This gives the protein CASRETGTPNTEAFF.

The chain joins TRBV30 to TRBJ2-2, with D perhaps TRBD2 (6 bases). The CDR3 loop spans 14 amino acids. V lost 6 bases and J lost 2, with 13 bases in between. The germline V gene has CDR1 GTSNPN and CDR2 SVGIG (reference sequence). In DNA form, the CDR3 reads TGTGCCTGCTCCGGGACTGTAAACACCGGGGAGCTGTTTTTT. This encodes CACSGTVNTGELFF.

This chain joins TRBV5-4 and TRBJ2-1; 9 bases align to TRBD1. The length of the CDR3 is 15 residues. The germline V gene has CDR1 SGHNT and CDR2 YYREEE (reference sequence). Trimming took 6 bases from V and 4 from J; bases not matched to a gene: 8. The DNA of the CDR3 is TGTGCCAGCACCTTCCCGGGACAGGGATACAATGAGCAGTTCTTC. Protein product: CASTFPGQGYNEQFF.

The genes are TRBV19 and TRBJ2-1; the D gene is possibly TRBD1 (6 bases). The CDR3 consists of 16 residues. Trimming removed 2 bases from V and 0 bases from J, with 11 bases in between. Germline values: CDR1 LNHDA, CDR2 SQIVND (reference sequence). CDR3 nucleotides: TGTGCCAGTAGTATATTTGGGGGCCCCTCCTACAATGAGCAGTTCTTC. It yields the protein CASSIFGGPSYNEQFF.

V and J are TRBV6-6 and TRBJ2-1, with D possibly TRBD2 on 8 matching bases. This CDR3 has 14 residues. CDR1 is MNHNY, CDR2 SVGAGI, per germline (reference sequence). V was pared by 8 bases and J by 9 bases, with 20 bases between. This chain's CDR3 is CASGSPGGGTEQFF. The CDR3 region has the DNA TGTGCCAGCGGATCTCCGGGAGGGGGCACTGAGCAGTTCTTC.

The chain employs TRBV24-1 and TRBJ2-5, with D possibly matching TRBD1 (5 bases). Deletions cut 1 base from V and 0 bases from J, with 11 bases between. The CDR3 is 16 amino acids. CDR1 KGHDR and CDR2 SFDVKD come from the germline V gene. The CDR3 region is CATSDFRAGYQETQYF. The CDR3 DNA reads TGTGCCACCAGTGATTTCAGGGCAGGATACCAAGAGACCCAGTACTTC.

The V and J genes are TRBV10-1 and TRBJ2-3; 12 bases match TRBD2. This CDR3 contains 15 residues. V was clipped by 5 bases and J by 6 bases; unmatched bases: 6. Germline V gene sequence: CDR1 WNHNN, CDR2 SYGVQD (reference sequence). CDR3 loop: CASSRLAGVGDTQYF. As DNA, the CDR3 is TGCGCCAGCAGTCGACTAGCGGGAGTCGGGGATACGCAGTATTTT.

The genes are TRBV27 and TRBJ1-6; TRBD1 is a possible D gene (6 bases). The CDR3 contains 17 residues. CDR1 and CDR2 from the germline V gene are MNHEY and SMNVEV (reference sequence). V shed 5 bases and J shed 6 bases, with 20 bases lying between them. The chain's CDR3 is CASSMGWDKKINSPLHF. The CDR3 DNA reads as TGTGCCAGCAGTATGGGGTGGGACAAAAAAATTAATTCACCCCTCCACTTT.

The chain is built from TRBV2 and TRBJ1-4; 10 bases agree with TRBD1. V lost 6 bases and J lost 7; bases outside the gene matches: 8. The germline CDR1 and CDR2 sequences are SNHLY and FYNNEI. This CDR3 region has 15 residues. The CDR3, as DNA: TGTGCCAGCAGCGATGACAGGGGGCTGGCTGAAAAACTGTTTTTT. As protein: CASSDDRGLAEKLFF.

This clone was counted between two and nine times. The genes are TRBV6-5 and TRBJ1-5; D might be TRBD1 (5 bases). Germline CDR1 reads MNHEY; CDR2 reads SVGAGI. CDR3 length equals 14 residues. V was trimmed by 7 bases and J by 11 bases, leaving 21 bases between them. The CDR3 loop reads CASTAWGGQVTQHF. The CDR3 DNA follows: TGTGCCAGCACCGCTTGGGGCGGCCAAGTAACCCAGCATTTT.

The rearrangement joins TRBV18 to TRBJ2-7, with 7 nucleotides matching TRBD1. The germline gives CDR1 KGHSH, CDR2 LQKENI. The CDR3 extends over 15 amino acids. The V and J ends lost 4 bases and 6 bases, in that order; junction bases with no gene match: 12. CDR3 sequence reads: CASSLLDRLLSEQYF. The CDR3 DNA sequence: TGTGCCAGCTCACTTTTGGACAGGCTCTTATCCGAGCAGTACTTC.

In the case of this clone: The same CDR3 also results from other DNA sequences found in this sample. The chain's CDR3 is CASSRRGNTGELFF. CDR3 in DNA: TGTGCCAGCAGCCGGCGAGGGAACACCGGGGAGCTGTTTTTT. The chain joins TRBV11-2 to TRBJ2-2; D unclear. V dropped 5 bases and J dropped 1 base, with 8 bases sitting between them. Germline V gene data show CDR1 as SGHAT and CDR2 as FQNNGV. This CDR3 is 14 amino acids long.

This clone was seen only once. The chain uses TRBV19 and TRBJ2-5; D remains unclear. Germline values: CDR1 LNHDA, CDR2 SQIVND (reference sequence). The V end was cut by 4 bases, the J end by 5 bases, with 8 bases between. The CDR3 extends over 12 amino acids. The CDR3 sequence: CASSTNSETQYF. The CDR3 DNA is TGTGCCAGTAGTACTAACAGCGAGACCCAGTACTTC.

This clone has just one count. The chain carries TRBV28 and TRBJ1-2, with 9 positions matching TRBD1. Trimming at V came to 5 bases and at J to 4 bases, leaving 8 bases not matched to a gene. Germline V gives CDR1 MDHEN, CDR2 SYDVKM. This CDR3 has 15 residues. CDR3 nucleotides: TGTGCCAGCAGTCTTACAGGGGGCAATATCTATGGCTACACCTTC. As protein: CASSLTGGNIYGYTF.

The chain couples TRBV28 to TRBJ1-2; 7 bases fit TRBD1. The CDR3 extends over 13 amino acids. V trimming: 6 bases; J trimming: 5 bases; junction bases outside the gene matches: 6. The germline V gene encodes CDR1 MDHEN and CDR2 SYDVKM. The CDR3 DNA sequence: TGTGCCAGCAGCTCCGGACAGGTATATGGCTACACCTTC. Protein sequence: CASSSGQVYGYTF.

The chain couples TRBV3-1 (or the pseudogene TRBV3-2) to TRBJ2-1; D is ambiguous. The V gene lost 3 bases and the J gene lost 5 bases, with 5 bases spanning the gap. The length of the CDR3 is 12 residues. Germline CDR1 LGHDT, CDR2 YNNKEL (reference sequence). CDR3 nucleotides: TGTGCCAGCAGCCACCTAAACAATGAGCAGTTCTTC. Protein: CASSHLNNEQFF.

The CDR3 sequence is CASSHSGGYNEQFF. Here the CDR3 DNA reads TGTGCCAGCAGCCATAGCGGGGGGTACAATGAGCAGTTCTTC. The chain joins TRBV11-3 to TRBJ2-1; 10 bases agree with TRBD2. The CDR3 loop spans 14 amino acids. Trimming cost V 5 bases and J 4 bases; bases outside gene matches: 2. Germline V gene sequence: CDR1 SGHNT, CDR2 YENEEA. Complete variable domain (other parts from reference TRBV11-3 and TRBJ2-1): EAGVVQSPRYKIIEKKQPVAFWCNPISGHNTLYWYLQNLGQGPELLIRYENEEAVDDSQLPKDRFSAERLKGVDSTLKIQPAELGDSAVYLCASSHSGGYNEQFFGPGTRLTVL.

CDR3 DNA sequence: TGTGCCAGCAGCAACAGACCAACTAATGAAAAACTGTTTTTT. Translating gives CASSNRPTNEKLFF. V and J are TRBV7-2 and TRBJ1-4; D unresolved. The germline gives CDR1 SGHTA, CDR2 FQGNSA. The CDR3 sequence is 14 residues long. V was trimmed by 5 bases and J by 0 bases, leaving 7 bases between them.